A single T cell receptor (beta chain) is shown here with its context. Its cognate antigen is unknown. The sample belongs to a study of CD8 T cells in Susac syndrome. The overall study: Patients with Susac syndrome who were sequenced included 5 or 6 with active disease and fewer than 10 in remission.

Random hexamers were used to reverse transcribe an amount of roughly 0.5 to 1 ug RNA. TCRdb re-analysed the immunoSEQ multiplex PCR reads in MiXCR, keeping a single row per CDR3 protein. The sample holds under 95,000 distinct CDR3 sequences, about 93% seen once. Study-wide points: As the study acknowledged, the number of individuals who were part of its TCR sequencing and HLA analysis was relatively small.

With 8 bases removed from V and 1 base from J, the gap between germline ends came to 12 bases. Germline CDR1 reads SEHNR; CDR2 reads FQNEAQ (reference sequence). There are 15 residues in the CDR3. This receptor was identified in a human donor with Susac syndrome. The chain couples TRBV7-9 to TRBJ2-6; possible D gene TRBD1, 6 bases. Sequenced sample: CD4+ T cells from PBMCs. The CDR3 reads CASGTPYSGANVLTF. The CDR3 coding sequence is TGTGCCAGCGGGACACCTTATTCTGGGGCCAACGTCCTGACTTTC.